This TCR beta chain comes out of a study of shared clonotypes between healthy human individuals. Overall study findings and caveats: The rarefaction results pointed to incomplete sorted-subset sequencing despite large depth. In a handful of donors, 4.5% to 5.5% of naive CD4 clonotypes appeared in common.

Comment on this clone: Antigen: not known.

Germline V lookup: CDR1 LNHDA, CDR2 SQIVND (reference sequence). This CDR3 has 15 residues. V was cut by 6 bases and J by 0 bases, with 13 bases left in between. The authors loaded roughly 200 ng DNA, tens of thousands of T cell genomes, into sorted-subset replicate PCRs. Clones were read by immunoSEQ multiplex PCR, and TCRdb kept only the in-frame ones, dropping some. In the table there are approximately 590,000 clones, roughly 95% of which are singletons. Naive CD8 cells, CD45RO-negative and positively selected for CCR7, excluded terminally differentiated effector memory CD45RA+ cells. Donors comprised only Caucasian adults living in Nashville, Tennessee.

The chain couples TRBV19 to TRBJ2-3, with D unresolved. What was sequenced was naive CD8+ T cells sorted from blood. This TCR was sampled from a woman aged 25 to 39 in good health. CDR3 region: CASSPAAASTDTQYF. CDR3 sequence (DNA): TGTGCCAGTAGCCCCGCTGCAGCTAGCACAGATACGCAGTATTTT.